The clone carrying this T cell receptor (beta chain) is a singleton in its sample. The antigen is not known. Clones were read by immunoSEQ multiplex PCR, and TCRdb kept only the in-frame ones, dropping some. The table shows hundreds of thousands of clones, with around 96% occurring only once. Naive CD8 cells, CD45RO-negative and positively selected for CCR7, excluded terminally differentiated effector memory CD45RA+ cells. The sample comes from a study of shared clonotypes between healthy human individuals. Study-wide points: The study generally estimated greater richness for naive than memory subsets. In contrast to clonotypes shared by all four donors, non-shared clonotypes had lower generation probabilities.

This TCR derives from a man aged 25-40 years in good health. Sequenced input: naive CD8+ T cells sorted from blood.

The chain's CDR3 is CASSGRLAEYNEQFF. CDR3 DNA sequence: TGTGCCAGCAGCGGACGACTAGCGGAGTACAATGAGCAGTTCTTC. This chain uses TRBV7-9 with TRBJ2-1, with 9 bases identical to TRBD2. Germline lookup yields CDR1 SEHNR and CDR2 FQNEAQ (reference sequence). CDR3 length: 15 amino acids. V lost 5 bases and J lost 4; bases outside the gene matches: 6.